This T cell receptor beta chain came from a study of naive and memory T cell subsets. Findings and caveats of the study: In naive cells, over 90% of TCR sequences were seen only once. Possibly reflecting memory cells re-expressing CD45RA, a few larger clonotypes occurred in naive repertoires, especially CD8.

Both TRBC1 and TRBC2 were covered by a beta constant-region primer of two equimolar oligonucleotides. The ligated cDNA underwent four PCR rounds using SP2 and nested alpha and beta constant-region primers. Via MiXCR, TCRdb re-called the UMI-ligation and nested PCR reads, giving one row per CDR3 protein. The repertoire has about 90,000 distinct CDR3 sequences, approximately 10% of them found once; the top ten carry about 0.14%. The CDR3 has 13 amino acids. Germline CDR1 SGHDT, CDR2 YYEEEE. J was trimmed by 10 bases and V by 4 bases; bases with no gene match: 6. CMV status came from CD4+ T cell IFNgamma after overnight CMV lysate stimulation of fresh PBMCs. Remarks on this clonotype: Its antigen is as yet unknown.

The clonotype comes from a human donor in good health. Sequencing was carried out using naive CD4+ T cells from blood. The genes are TRBV5-6 and TRBJ2-1; TRBD1 agrees at 9 bases. CDR3 coding DNA: TGTGCCAGCAGCCACGACAGGGGGGACGAGCAGTTCTTC. It codes for CASSHDRGDEQFF.